A selection of T cell receptor beta chains follows, all from one sample in a study of T cell responses to AZD1222 COVID-19 vaccine. The protocol was immunoSEQ multiplex PCR, while the TCRdb copy is restricted to in-frame clones and leaves out a portion. The repertoire holds about 200,000 clones, with around 90% as singletons. Specimen: peripheral blood, collected 28 days after the second dose of the MenACWY control vaccine. All receptors come from an adult who received the MenACWY meningococcal vaccine as a control. The CDR3 runs from the conserved cysteine through the conserved F or W. A D gene is named only where the DNA matches it firmly. A row's size may be missing; if present it is once, few, many or a size class.

j_call d_call v_call clone_size cdr3_aa cdr3_nt
TRBJ1-4 TRBD1 TRBV19 . CASRISRQGGEKLFF TGTGCCAGTAGGATCTCTCGACAGGGAGGTGAAAAACTGTTTTTT
TRBJ1-1 . TRBV19 . CASSIGALDTEAFF TGTGCCAGTAGTATCGGGGCCTTGGACACTGAAGCTTTCTTT
TRBJ2-4 . TRBV28 . CASGDGPKNIQYF TGTGCCAGCGGCGACGGCCCCAAAAACATTCAGTACTTC
TRBJ1-2 TRBD1 TRBV11-2 . CASSLDRGGYTF TGTGCCAGCAGCTTGGACAGGGGCGGCTACACCTTC
TRBJ2-1 TRBD1 TRBV19 . CASSRQGASEQFF TGTGCCAGTAGTAGGCAGGGGGCGAGTGAGCAGTTCTTC
TRBJ2-1 . TRBV21-1 . CASSKDKGPQNQIEQFF TGTGCCAGCAGCAAAGATAAGGGTCCACAAAATCAGATTGAGCAGTTCTTC
TRBJ2-1 TRBD1 TRBV11-1 . CASSITTGGVYSEQFF TGTGCCAGCAGCATAACGACAGGGGGCGTCTACTCTGAGCAGTTCTTC
TRBJ2-7 TRBD1 TRBV7-9 . CASSFNRGNEQYF TGTGCCAGCAGCTTCAACAGGGGGAACGAGCAGTACTTC
TRBJ1-2 . TRBV11-3 . CASSPLREHYGYTF TGTGCCAGCAGCCCCCTCAGGGAACACTATGGCTACACCTTC
TRBJ1-6 . TRBV19 . CASSHQGNSPLHF TGTGCCAGTAGTCATCAGGGGAATTCACCCCTCCACTTT
TRBJ1-1 . TRBV3-1/TRBV3-2 . CASSPPNGFGGGAFF TGTGCCAGCAGCCCACCGAATGGTTTTGGAGGTGGAGCTTTCTTT
TRBJ1-2 . TRBV6-5 . CASGGAFLSHGYTF TGTGCCAGCGGGGGGGCGTTTTTGAGCCATGGCTACACCTTC
TRBJ2-1 TRBD2 TRBV6-5 . CASFSGFSYNEQFF TGTGCCAGCTTTAGCGGGTTCTCCTACAATGAGCAGTTCTTC
TRBJ2-5 TRBD1 TRBV7-6 . CASSLGTGQETQYF TGTGCCAGCAGCTTAGGGACAGGGCAAGAGACCCAGTACTTC
TRBJ2-7 . TRBV6-5 . CASSYTHGTSRAEQYF TGTGCCAGCAGTTACACACACGGAACCTCCCGGGCCGAGCAGTACTTC
TRBJ1-2 . TRBV6-2/TRBV6-3 . CASSYSAEQYYGYTF TGTGCCAGCAGTTATTCTGCCGAGCAATACTATGGCTACACCTTC
TRBJ1-1 . TRBV5-1 . CASSLDGRPNTEAFF TGCGCCAGCAGCTTGGATGGCAGACCGAACACTGAAGCTTTCTTT
TRBJ1-1 . TRBV2 . CASGGTDNTEAFF TGTGCCAGCGGCGGGACGGACAACACTGAAGCTTTCTTT
TRBJ2-1 . TRBV5-6 . CASRSGKGNEQFF TGTGCCAGCCGTTCAGGCAAGGGGAATGAGCAGTTCTTC
TRBJ2-7 . TRBV6-7 . CASRDRDTYEQYF TGTGCCAGCAGGGACAGAGACACCTACGAGCAGTACTTC
TRBJ1-1 . TRBV11-2 . CASSLDWGTEAFF TGTGCCAGCAGCTTAGATTGGGGGACTGAAGCTTTCTTT
TRBJ1-2 . TRBV28 . CASSLGGGAGGYTF TGTGCCAGCAGTTTAGGAGGCGGGGCCGGTGGCTACACCTTC
TRBJ2-7 . TRBV24-1 . CATSDFQGEQYF TGTGCCACCAGTGATTTCCAAGGCGAGCAGTACTTC
TRBJ1-2 . TRBV11-2 . CASTPWGTQYYGYTF TGTGCCAGCACCCCCTGGGGCACCCAGTACTATGGCTACACCTTC
TRBJ1-3 TRBD1 TRBV11-2 . CASSSIDRASGNTIYF TGTGCCAGCAGCTCCATAGACAGGGCCAGTGGAAACACCATATATTTT
TRBJ2-2 . TRBV28 once CASSLGVRTTGELFF TGTGCCAGCAGTCTAGGGGTACGGACCACCGGGGAGCTGTTTTTT
TRBJ1-6 . TRBV6-4 . CASSDGYSPLHF TGTGCCAGCAGTGACGGATATTCACCCCTCCACTTT
TRBJ1-3 . TRBV7-9 . CASSLDPVGAPGNTIYF TGTGCCAGCAGCTTAGATCCTGTGGGGGCGCCTGGAAACACCATATATTTT
TRBJ2-7 TRBD1 TRBV28 . CASSPVGQGAFEQYF TGTGCCAGCAGTCCCGTGGGACAGGGGGCATTCGAGCAGTACTTC
TRBJ1-2 . TRBV20-1 . CSAGMGYTF TGCAGTGCCGGAATGGGCTACACCTTC
TRBJ2-1 TRBD2 TRBV5-6 . CASSLSVAGGAYNEQFF TGTGCCAGCAGCTTGTCCGTAGCGGGAGGGGCCTACAATGAGCAGTTCTTC
TRBJ1-2 . TRBV27 . CASSLSVGQATNYGYTF TGTGCCAGCAGTTTATCTGTCGGCCAGGCCACTAACTATGGCTACACCTTC
TRBJ2-7 . TRBV2 . CASRTGTHYEQYF TGTGCCAGCAGAACCGGGACTCACTACGAGCAGTACTTC
TRBJ1-3 . TRBV9 . CASSGEGDTIYF TGTGCCAGCAGCGGAGAGGGGGACACCATATATTTT
TRBJ1-1 . TRBV30 . CAWSEEMNTEAFF TGTGCCTGGAGTGAGGAGATGAACACTGAAGCTTTCTTT
TRBJ1-4 . TRBV30 . CAWTTGSMEKLFF TGTGCCTGGACAACGGGCAGCATGGAAAAACTGTTTTTT
TRBJ2-5 TRBD1 TRBV2 . CASRPGTGGPETQYF TGTGCCAGCAGGCCGGGGACAGGGGGCCCGGAGACCCAGTACTTC